This is a list of T cell receptor beta chains from one sample in a study of blood T cell repertoires in COVID-19. TCRdb keeps only in-frame clones here, not all; method: immunoSEQ multiplex PCR. The sample records about 250,000 clones, about four fifths being singletons. The sequenced material came from PBMCs or T cells enriched from blood (not recorded which). These receptors originate from a man aged 40-50 years who had been exposed to COVID-19. The CDR3 runs from the conserved cysteine through the conserved F or W. D genes are given only for firm matches. Some rows have no size entry. The others give once, few or many, or a class for an expanded clone.

clone size | J gene | D gene | V gene | CDR3 protein | CDR3 DNA
NA | TRBJ2-7 | NA | TRBV7-7 | CASSSLLGKQYF | TGTGCTAGCAGCTCCCTACTAGGAAAGCAGTACTTC
NA | TRBJ1-3 | NA | TRBV19 | CATDSSGNTIYF | TGTGCCACAGACAGCTCTGGAAACACCATATATTTT
NA | TRBJ1-6 | TRBD1 | TRBV6-5 | CASSPYRGLNSPLHF | TGTGCCAGCAGTCCCTACAGGGGTCTGAATTCACCCCTCCACTTT
NA | TRBJ2-1 | TRBD1 | TRBV2 | CASRPGQLYNEQFF | TGTGCCAGCAGACCGGGACAGCTCTACAATGAGCAGTTCTTC
NA | TRBJ2-1 | TRBD2 | TRBV5-6 | CASSLRRASGYNEQFF | TGTGCCAGCAGCTTACGTCGGGCTAGCGGGTACAATGAGCAGTTCTTC
NA | TRBJ2-7 | NA | TRBV30 | CAWSVERVLEQYF | TGTGCCTGGAGTGTAGAGAGAGTGCTCGAGCAGTACTTC
NA | TRBJ1-1 | NA | TRBV11-3 | CASSLDGGGWGTEAFF | TGTGCCAGCAGCTTGGATGGAGGCGGTTGGGGCACTGAAGCTTTCTTT
NA | TRBJ2-7 | TRBD2 | TRBV25-1 | CASSEPPNVAGANEQYF | TGTGCCAGCAGTGAACCCCCTAATGTTGCGGGAGCAAACGAGCAGTACTTC
few | TRBJ2-2 | NA | TRBV5-1 | CASSPTGPTNTGELFF | TGCGCCAGCAGCCCAACAGGGCCCACGAACACCGGGGAGCTGTTTTTT
NA | TRBJ2-5 | NA | TRBV5-8 | CASSLGRGVEETQYF | TGTGCCAGCAGCTTGGGTAGAGGCGTGGAAGAGACCCAGTACTTC
NA | TRBJ2-7 | TRBD2 | TRBV5-1 | CASSLAAGGPDEQYF | TGCGCCAGCAGCTTGGCGGCGGGAGGGCCCGACGAGCAGTACTTC
NA | TRBJ2-2 | NA | TRBV7-9 | CASSLTVGNTGELFF | TGTGCCAGCAGCTTAACGGTGGGCAATACCGGGGAGCTGTTTTTT
once | TRBJ2-7 | TRBD2 | TRBV11-2 | CASSSGLASEQYF | TGTGCCAGCAGCTCCGGACTAGCCAGCGAGCAGTACTTC
NA | TRBJ2-7 | NA | TRBV24-1 | CATLGLLGSYEQYF | TGTGCCACCTTGGGACTTCTGGGCTCCTACGAGCAGTACTTC
NA | TRBJ1-5 | NA | TRBV30 | CAWSVGEGEPQHF | TGTGCCTGGAGTGTAGGGGAGGGGGAGCCCCAGCATTTT
NA | TRBJ1-3 | NA | TRBV5-4 | CASREDLSGNTIYF | TGTGCCAGCAGGGAGGACCTCTCTGGAAACACCATATATTTT
NA | TRBJ2-2 | NA | TRBV7-8 | CASSLAASRVTGELFF | TGTGCCAGCAGCTTAGCGGCTTCCAGGGTCACCGGGGAGCTGTTTTTT
NA | TRBJ2-7 | NA | TRBV4-1 | CASSHLGGKRNKYEQYF | TGCGCCAGCAGCCATCTAGGCGGGAAAAGGAATAAGTACGAGCAGTACTTC
NA | TRBJ1-6 | TRBD1 | TRBV7-3 | CASSLRPRTGSSPLHF | TGTGCCAGCAGCTTAAGGCCCCGGACAGGGAGTTCACCCCTCCACTTT
NA | TRBJ2-1 | NA | TRBV2 | CASSGSSYNEQFF | TGTGCCAGCAGCGGGAGCTCCTACAATGAGCAGTTCTTC
NA | TRBJ1-2 | NA | TRBV28 | CASRSHGGPYGYTF | TGTGCCAGCAGGTCTCACGGGGGGCCCTATGGCTACACCTTC
few | TRBJ1-1 | TRBD1 | TRBV18 | CASSATGQGADTEAFF | TGTGCCAGCTCAGCAACGGGCCAGGGGGCGGACACTGAAGCTTTCTTT
NA | TRBJ2-7 | NA | TRBV12-5 | CASGLVPPRQVGYEQYF | TGTGCTAGTGGTTTGGTACCCCCCCGACAGGTGGGGTACGAGCAGTACTTC
few | TRBJ1-5 | NA | TRBV2 | CASSAQRGGNQPQHF | TGTGCCAGCAGTGCCCAGCGGGGGGGAAATCAGCCCCAGCATTTT
NA | TRBJ1-2 | NA | TRBV5-1 | CASSLGGRTEAGYTF | TGCGCCAGCAGCTTGGGCGGGCGGACGGAAGCTGGCTACACCTTC
NA | TRBJ1-4 | TRBD1 | TRBV6-4 | CASSYRDRATEKLFF | TGTGCCAGCAGCTACCGGGACAGGGCAACGGAAAAACTGTTTTTT
few | TRBJ2-3 | NA | TRBV4-2 | CASSNRGSTDTQYF | TGTGCCAGCAGCAACCGAGGTAGCACAGATACGCAGTATTTT
NA | TRBJ2-1 | NA | TRBV10-1 | CASSARNGGEQFF | TGCGCCAGCAGTGCGAGAAACGGCGGTGAGCAGTTCTTC
NA | TRBJ1-2 | TRBD1 | TRBV7-9 | CASSAQERTGISNYGYTF | TGTGCCAGCAGCGCCCAAGAGCGGACAGGGATCTCTAACTATGGCTACACCTTC
NA | TRBJ1-2 | NA | TRBV6-6 | CASSPNGNYGYTF | TGTGCCAGCAGCCCGAACGGGAACTATGGCTACACCTTC
NA | TRBJ2-4 | NA | TRBV5-1 | CASRPTTGTKNIQYF | TGCGCCAGCAGGCCTACAACAGGGACCAAAAACATTCAGTACTTC
once | TRBJ2-1 | NA | TRBV7-9 | CASSLGDLNEQFF | TGTGCCAGCAGCTTAGGGGACTTAAATGAGCAGTTCTTC
NA | TRBJ1-6 | NA | TRBV5-1 | CASTPGQNSPLHF | TGCGCCAGCACCCCAGGACAGAATTCACCCCTCCACTTT
NA | TRBJ2-1 | NA | TRBV5-1 | CASSSTSEDYNEQFF | TGCGCCAGCAGCTCAACTAGTGAGGATTACAATGAGCAGTTCTTC
NA | TRBJ1-1 | NA | TRBV28 | CASSSPGGIEAFF | TGTGCCAGCAGTTCCCCGGGAGGAATTGAAGCTTTCTTT
NA | TRBJ2-1 | NA | TRBV6-2/TRBV6-3 | CASSYAFFRGGNEQFF | TGTGCCAGCAGTTACGCTTTTTTTAGGGGTGGCAATGAGCAGTTCTTC
NA | TRBJ2-3 | TRBD2 | TRBV5-1 | CASSLAGGLTDTQYF | TGCGCCAGCAGCTTAGCGGGAGGGCTCACAGATACGCAGTATTTT
NA | TRBJ1-1 | NA | TRBV2 | CASSEEGFTEAFF | TGTGCCAGCAGTGAGGAGGGGTTCACTGAAGCTTTCTTT
NA | TRBJ1-1 | NA | TRBV6-1 | CASSYGRDTEAFF | TGTGCCAGCAGTTATGGGAGGGACACTGAAGCTTTCTTT
NA | TRBJ2-1 | TRBD2 | TRBV10-3 | CATGLAGDNEQFF | TGTGCCACCGGACTAGCGGGGGACAATGAGCAGTTCTTC
NA | TRBJ1-1 | NA | TRBV9 | CASSSQGSEAFF | TGTGCCAGCAGCTCACAGGGAAGCGAAGCTTTCTTT
once | TRBJ1-1 | NA | TRBV5-1 | CASKINRDNEAFF | TGCGCCAGCAAAATTAACCGGGACAATGAAGCTTTCTTT
NA | TRBJ2-1 | TRBD2 | TRBV5-1 | CASSHRTSVPNEQFF | TGCGCCAGCAGCCATCGGACTAGCGTCCCCAATGAGCAGTTCTTC
NA | TRBJ1-4 | TRBD1 | TRBV4-2 | CGSGAEGQDNEKLFF | TGTGGCAGCGGAGCCGAGGGACAGGATAATGAAAAACTGTTTTTT
NA | TRBJ1-5 | NA | TRBV10-2 | CASSKGGFNQPQHF | TGCGCCAGCAGCAAAGGGGGATTCAATCAGCCCCAGCATTTT
few | TRBJ2-7 | NA | TRBV30 | CAWSGGYEQYF | TGTGCCTGGAGCGGGGGCTACGAGCAGTACTTC
NA | TRBJ2-5 | TRBD2 | TRBV7-3 | CASSPGLAGETQYF | TGTGCCAGCAGCCCGGGACTAGCGGGAGAGACCCAGTACTTC
NA | TRBJ2-1 | TRBD2 | TRBV9 | CASSVGPGGSNEQFF | TGTGCCAGCAGCGTAGGCCCCGGGGGGTCAAATGAGCAGTTCTTC
NA | TRBJ2-7 | NA | TRBV14 | CASSLIPGTYEQYF | TGTGCCAGCAGCCTCATTCCAGGGACCTACGAGCAGTACTTC
NA | TRBJ2-3 | NA | TRBV27 | CASNPSASTDTQYF | TGTGCCAGCAACCCTAGCGCCAGCACAGATACGCAGTATTTT
NA | TRBJ1-2 | NA | TRBV7-3 | CASSPLGLRDRDYGYTF | TGTGCCAGCAGCCCCCTGGGACTAAGGGATCGGGACTATGGCTACACCTTC
NA | TRBJ2-7 | TRBD2 | TRBV15 | CATSRTGGGSYEQYF | TGTGCCACCAGCAGGACGGGGGGAGGGAGCTACGAGCAGTACTTC
NA | TRBJ1-6 | NA | TRBV9 | CASSWRGRNNSPLHF | TGTGCCAGCAGCTGGAGAGGGAGGAATAATTCACCCCTCCACTTT
NA | TRBJ2-5 | NA | TRBV3-1/TRBV3-2 | CASSPRNFLGGTQYF | TGTGCCAGCAGTCCCCGGAATTTTTTGGGAGGGACCCAGTACTTC
NA | TRBJ1-1 | TRBD1 | TRBV6-5 | CASKGTGPTEAFF | TGTGCCAGCAAGGGGACAGGGCCGACTGAAGCTTTCTTT
once | TRBJ1-4 | NA | TRBV5-4 | CASRLDRATNEKLFF | TGTGCCAGCAGGCTCGACAGAGCAACTAATGAAAAACTGTTTTTT
NA | TRBJ2-5 | TRBD2 | TRBV24-1 | CATSVGGSETQYF | TGTGCCACCAGTGTGGGGGGGTCGGAGACCCAGTACTTC
NA | TRBJ2-1 | TRBD2 | TRBV5-1 | CASAVSGGSYNEQFF | TGCGCCAGCGCGGTAAGCGGGGGGTCCTACAATGAGCAGTTCTTC
NA | TRBJ1-5 | TRBD1 | TRBV5-8 | CASRWTGVGNQPQHF | TGTGCCAGCAGATGGACAGGGGTAGGAAATCAGCCCCAGCATTTT
once | TRBJ1-4 | NA | TRBV7-2 | CASSLARGMGGGKLFF | TGTGCCAGCAGCTTAGCTAGGGGCATGGGGGGTGGAAAACTGTTTTTT